What follows is one TCR beta chain and its context. V was shortened by 3 bases and J by 8 bases, with 22 bases between the two germline ends. The CDR3 has 16 residues. Germline-derived CDR1 and CDR2 are ENHRY and SYGVKD. The table came from immunoSEQ multiplex PCR; TCRdb's copy has only in-frame clones and leaves some out. The data hold fewer than 140,000 clones, with roughly 80% observed a single time. The data derive from a study of blood T cell repertoires in COVID-19. For the study at large: Samples of COVID-19 (acute and convalescent) were obtained from the United States, Italy and Spain. The cDNA or gDNA used as material had been derived from T cells, B-cell-depleted T cells, or PBMCs.

Input material: peripheral blood. This chain connects TRBV10-3 to TRBJ1-2; D is unclear. The TCR comes from a woman in her sixties or seventies with acute or convalescent COVID-19. The CDR3 DNA reads TGTGCCATCAGTGACGGAGCGGTGGTTGTAGTATACGGCTACACCTTC. It translates to CAISDGAVVVVYGYTF.